A single sample is the source of the 31 T cell receptor beta chains below, sequenced in a study of blood T cell repertoires in COVID-19. Produced via immunoSEQ multiplex PCR; TCRdb's table is partial and in-frame only. The table has some 110,000 clones, about four fifths seen once; the top ten hold approximately 9%. Sequenced sample: peripheral blood. The receptors stem from a woman aged 70-85 years with acute or convalescent COVID-19.

V gene TRBV4-3 combines with J gene TRBJ2-7; D might be TRBD2 (6 bases). The CDR3 has 13 amino acids. Germline V gene sequence: CDR1 LGHNA, CDR2 YSLEER. V dropped 0 bases and J dropped 5 bases, with 8 bases sitting between them. The CDR3 DNA sequence: TGCGCCAGCAGCCAAGATTGGGGGGACGAGCAGTACTTC. Translating gives CASSQDWGDEQYF.

The rearrangement links TRBV29-1 to TRBJ2-1; TRBD1 might be the D (5 bases). This CDR3 is 12 amino acids long. Trimming took off 2 bases at V and 7 bases at J, with 9 bases between the two ends. CDR1 and CDR2 (germline): SQVTM, ANQGSEA. The CDR3 region is CSVERGPNEQFF. The CDR3 DNA follows: TGCAGCGTTGAAAGGGGCCCGAATGAGCAGTTCTTC.

V and J are TRBV7-9 and TRBJ2-3; TRBD1 aligns across 9 bases. Looked up from germline, CDR1 is SEHNR and CDR2 is FQNEAQ (reference sequence). The ends lost 5 bases at V and 6 bases at J; junction bases unmatched: 9. The CDR3 spans 15 residues. The CDR3 region has the DNA TGTGCCAGCAGCCCCGGGACAGGGTGGGGGGATACGCAGTATTTT. Protein product: CASSPGTGWGDTQYF.

The rearrangement uses TRBV2 and TRBJ1-2; D is ambiguous. The CDR3 is 13 residues long. The germline CDR1 and CDR2 sequences are SNHLY and FYNNEI. Between the trimmed V and J ends, which lost 1 base and 6 bases, there was a span of 9 bases. The CDR3 DNA is TGTGCCAGCAGTGAAGATACTGGGCATGGCTACACCTTC. It yields the protein CASSEDTGHGYTF.

DNA for the CDR3: TGTGCCACCGGGGGCCCTAACACCGGGGAGCTGTTTTTT. Encoded protein: CATGGPNTGELFF. J is TRBJ2-2 and V is TRBV24-1, with D perhaps matching TRBD1 (6 bases). CDR1 is KGHDR and CDR2 is SFDVKD in the germline V gene. V lost 9 bases to trimming and J lost 2 bases, with 9 bases between them. The CDR3 totals 13 residues.

The chain links TRBV24-1 to TRBJ2-1, with TRBD2 as a possible D gene (5 bases). This CDR3 region has 15 residues. V shed 3 bases and J shed 9 bases, with 17 bases lying between them. CDR1 and CDR2 (germline): KGHDR, SFDVKD. This CDR3 is CATSDPTRSGSEQFF. The CDR3 DNA is TGTGCCACCAGTGATCCAACCCGAAGTGGGAGTGAGCAGTTCTTC.

This rearrangement joins TRBV6-2 or TRBV6-3 to TRBJ2-1; TRBD1 matches 8 bases. Germline V CDR1 and CDR2: MNHEY, SVGEGT. The CDR3 totals 16 residues. V shed 5 bases, J shed 0 bases, and the junction held 6 bases outside the gene matches. The CDR3 DNA is TGTGCCAGCAGTCCCCGGACAGGGAGCTCCTACAATGAGCAGTTCTTC. Translated: CASSPRTGSSYNEQFF.

The chain employs TRBV7-2 and TRBJ2-1; 7 bases match TRBD2. Germline CDR1 is SGHTA and CDR2 is FQGNSA. The CDR3 is 18 amino acids. V lost 2 bases, J lost 0 bases, and 10 bases stayed unmatched. CDR3 amino acids: CASSLQGAGRSSYNEQFF. The CDR3 DNA reads as TGTGCCAGCAGCTTACAAGGAGCGGGGAGGAGCTCCTACAATGAGCAGTTCTTC. Full variable domain (rest looked up from reference TRBV7-2 and TRBJ2-1): GAGVSQSPSNKVTEKGKDVELRCDPISGHTALYWYRQSLGQGLEFLIYFQGNSAPDKSGLPSDRFSAERTGGSVSTLTIQRTQQEDSAVYLCASSLQGAGRSSYNEQFFGPGTRLTVL.

This clone appeared a few times. The CDR3 sequence: CASRWTENTEAFF. DNA of the CDR3: TGTGCCAGCAGATGGACAGAGAACACTGAAGCTTTCTTT. The chain employs TRBV7-2 and TRBJ1-1; D might be TRBD1 (6 bases). Trimming removed 6 bases from V and 1 base from J, with 9 bases in between. Germline CDR1 is SGHTA and CDR2 is FQGNSA. The CDR3 loop spans 13 amino acids. Using reference TRBV7-2 and TRBJ1-1 for the parts outside the CDR3, the full variable domain is GAGVSQSPSNKVTEKGKDVELRCDPISGHTALYWYRQSLGQGLEFLIYFQGNSAPDKSGLPSDRFSAERTGGSVSTLTIQRTQQEDSAVYLCASRWTENTEAFFGQGTRLTVV.

The CDR3 DNA follows: TGCGCCAGCAGCCAAGACGCAGGGGGTTCTGGGGCCAACGTCCTGACTTTC. As protein: CASSQDAGGSGANVLTF. This sequence joins TRBV4-3 and TRBJ2-6; 7 positions match TRBD1. This CDR3 region has 17 residues. Trimming cost V 0 bases and J 1 base; bases outside gene matches: 3. Germline lookup yields CDR1 LGHNA and CDR2 YSLEER.

For the CDR3, the DNA is TGTGCCAGCCCTCGGGGGGCTAGCGAGCTGTACAATGAGCAGTTCTTC. This encodes CASPRGASELYNEQFF. This rearrangement joins TRBV7-9 to TRBJ2-1, with D perhaps TRBD2 (7 bases). Germline values: CDR1 SEHNR, CDR2 FQNEAQ (reference sequence). V was clipped by 8 bases and J by 4 bases, with 21 bases between them. CDR3 length: 16 residues. The whole variable domain, filled in from reference TRBV7-9 and TRBJ2-1, reads DTGVSQNPRHKITKRGQNVTFRCDPISEHNRLYWYRQTLGQGPEFLTYFQNEAQLEKSRLLSDRFSAERPKGSFSTLEIQRTEQGDSAMYLCASPRGASELYNEQFFGPGTRLTVL.

This chain connects TRBV7-9 to TRBJ2-5; 9 bases line up with TRBD2. The germline CDR1 and CDR2 sequences are SEHNR and FQNEAQ (reference sequence). CDR3 length equals 16 residues. V trimming: 7 bases; J trimming: 4 bases; junction bases outside the gene matches: 13. CDR3 coding DNA: TGTGCCAGCACCGCGGTAGCGGGAGAGTTCGGAGAGACCCAGTACTTC. Amino acids: CASTAVAGEFGETQYF.

V gene TRBV12-3 or TRBV12-4 combines with J gene TRBJ1-1, with D perhaps TRBD1 (5 bases). The CDR3 loop spans 13 amino acids. V was trimmed by 1 base and J by 5 bases, leaving 8 bases between them. This CDR3 reads CASSLVEGTEAFF. The CDR3 DNA reads TGTGCCAGCAGTTTAGTGGAGGGGACTGAAGCTTTCTTT.

The CDR3 loop reads CASSINRDISSYEQYF. DNA of the CDR3: TGTGCCAGCAGCATCAACCGGGACATCTCCTCCTACGAGCAGTACTTC. J is TRBJ2-7 and V is TRBV7-2, with D possibly TRBD1 on 6 matching bases. This CDR3 spans 16 amino acids. The V end lost 5 bases, the J end lost 0 bases, and 17 bases lay between the germline ends. Germline-derived CDR1 and CDR2 are SGHTA and FQGNSA. Drawing the rest from reference TRBV7-2 and TRBJ2-7, the complete variable domain is GAGVSQSPSNKVTEKGKDVELRCDPISGHTALYWYRQSLGQGLEFLIYFQGNSAPDKSGLPSDRFSAERTGGSVSTLTIQRTQQEDSAVYLCASSINRDISSYEQYFGPGTRLTVT.

V is TRBV7-2 and J is TRBJ2-1; TRBD1 agrees at 7 bases. J lost 5 bases, V lost 6 bases, and 4 bases had no gene match. The CDR3 loop spans 13 amino acids. Germline assignment: CDR1 SGHTA and CDR2 FQGNSA. The DNA of the CDR3 is TGTGCCAGCAGTCCGAGGGGGCACAATGAGCAGTTCTTC. Amino acids: CASSPRGHNEQFF.

The chain carries TRBV19 and TRBJ1-1, with D perhaps matching TRBD1 (6 bases). The V and J ends lost 5 bases and 8 bases respectively, with 15 bases between them. The V gene's germline CDR1 is LNHDA and CDR2 SQIVND (reference sequence). The CDR3 is made up of 13 amino acids. The DNA for the CDR3 is TGTGCCAGTAGTTCCCAGGGGAACAGGGAAGCTTTCTTT. Its translation: CASSSQGNREAFF.

This sequence joins TRBV9 and TRBJ1-5; D is perhaps TRBD1 (5 bases). This CDR3 is 13 amino acids long. Germline V gene lookup returns CDR1 SGDLS and CDR2 YYNGEE. V was pared by 4 bases and J by 8 bases, with 13 bases between. CDR3 sequence reads: CASSSQGGEPQHF. The CDR3, as DNA: TGTGCCAGCAGCTCCCAGGGAGGAGAGCCCCAGCATTTT.

J is TRBJ2-5 and V is TRBV11-2, with D possibly being TRBD1 (5 bases). CDR1 SGHAT and CDR2 FQNNGV come from the germline V gene. The CDR3 has 15 residues. The V end lost 4 bases, the J end lost 4 bases, and 16 bases lay between the germline ends. CDR3 in amino acids: CASSSPRPTGETQYF. In DNA form, the CDR3 reads TGTGCCAGCAGCTCCCCCCGGCCTACAGGAGAGACCCAGTACTTC.

The J gene is TRBJ2-3, the V gene TRBV4-3; TRBD2 aligns across 7 bases. The germline gives CDR1 LGHNA, CDR2 YSLEER. The ends lost 1 base at V and 5 bases at J; junction bases unmatched: 9. CDR3 size: 16 residues. CDR3 amino acids: CASSQGHQRGQDTQYF. Here the CDR3 DNA reads TGCGCCAGCAGCCAAGGCCACCAGCGGGGTCAAGATACGCAGTATTTT.

The chain is built from TRBV2 and TRBJ1-4, with a weak D call TRBD1 (6 bases). The germline V and J ends were trimmed by 5 bases and 4 bases, with 17 bases remaining between them. This CDR3 comprises 16 residues. CDR1 is SNHLY and CDR2 is FYNNEI in the germline V gene. For the CDR3, the DNA is TGTGCCAGCAGTTACCTCCATCGGGACAATAATGAAAAACTGTTTTTT. Its translation: CASSYLHRDNNEKLFF. The whole variable domain, remainder taken from reference TRBV2 and TRBJ1-4, is EPEVTQTPSHQVTQMGQEVILRCVPISNHLYFYWYRQILGQKVEFLVSFYNNEISEKSEIFDDQFSVERPDGSNFTLKIRSTKLEDSAMYFCASSYLHRDNNEKLFFGSGTQLSVL.

This clone came up a few times. The CDR3 region is CASSPPGQGDAGTQYF. CDR3 DNA sequence: TGTGCCAGCAGCCCACCGGGACAGGGGGACGCGGGGACCCAGTACTTC. The V gene is TRBV3-1 (or the pseudogene TRBV3-2), the J gene TRBJ2-5, with 11 bases lining up with TRBD1. The germline V gene encodes CDR1 LGHDT and CDR2 YNNKEL (reference sequence). V lost 4 bases and J lost 7; bases outside the gene matches: 11. The CDR3 spans 16 residues.

This chain uses TRBV6-6 with TRBJ1-1; no definite D call. Trimming removed 5 bases from V and 1 base from J, with 20 bases in between. The CDR3 totals 17 residues. Germline V gives CDR1 MNHNY, CDR2 SVGAGI (reference sequence). The CDR3 nucleotides are TGTGCCAGCAGTCCGAATCGACCGTGGCGGAGGAACACTGAAGCTTTCTTT. Translated: CASSPNRPWRRNTEAFF.

The chain recombines TRBV27 with TRBJ1-6, with D unresolved. Germline assignment: CDR1 MNHEY and CDR2 SMNVEV (reference sequence). Trimming cost V 0 bases and J 3 bases, with 15 bases left between them. The CDR3 consists of 18 residues. The CDR3 sequence: CASSLSQISLRYNSPLHF. The CDR3 nucleotides are TGTGCCAGCAGTTTATCACAGATATCGCTGCGCTATAATTCACCCCTCCACTTT.

The chain carries TRBV15 and TRBJ2-3, with 9 positions matching TRBD2. There are 16 residues in the CDR3. CDR1 is LNHNV, CDR2 YYDKDF, per germline (reference sequence). V lost 1 base to trimming and J lost 0 bases; unmatched junction nucleotides: 2. The CDR3 loop reads CATSRGLAGSTDTQYF. The DNA for the CDR3 is TGTGCCACCAGCAGAGGGCTAGCGGGGAGCACAGATACGCAGTATTTT.

Here the CDR3 DNA reads TGTGCTAGTGCTCTGGGACAGTTGAACACTGAAGCTTTCTTT. Protein: CASALGQLNTEAFF. The rearrangement links TRBV12-5 to TRBJ1-1; the match to TRBD1 covers 7 bases. Germline lookup yields CDR1 LGHNT and CDR2 FRNRAP. Trimming took 7 bases from V and 0 from J; bases not matched to a gene: 5. The CDR3 has 14 amino acids. The entire variable domain, with the rest obtained from reference TRBV12-5 and TRBJ1-1, is as follows: DARVTQTPRHKVTEMGQEVTMRCQPILGHNTVFWYRQTMMQGLELLAYFRNRAPLDDSGMPKDRFSAEMPDATLATLKIQPSEPRDSAVYFCASALGQLNTEAFFGQGTRLTVV.

This clone was recorded at least ten times. The rearrangement joins TRBV20-1 to TRBJ1-2; D not certain. CDR1 DFQATT and CDR2 SNEGSKA come from the germline V gene (reference sequence). CDR3 size: 10 residues. Trimming took 2 bases from V and 6 from J, leaving 4 bases between them. The CDR3 reads CSARHNGYTF. For the CDR3, the DNA is TGCAGTGCTAGACACAATGGCTACACCTTC.

V is TRBV19 and J is TRBJ2-1; D not resolved. Germline assignment: CDR1 LNHDA and CDR2 SQIVND (reference sequence). The CDR3 is 14 amino acids. Trimming left V 0 bases short and J 6 bases short, with 9 bases between. The CDR3 DNA follows: TGTGCCAGTAGTATAGATCGAACTGTCAATGAGCAGTTCTTC. It codes for CASSIDRTVNEQFF.

The chain is built from TRBV5-4 and TRBJ1-1; D not certain. The CDR3 spans 14 residues. Germline CDR1 is SGHNT and CDR2 is YYREEE (reference sequence). V shed 0 bases and J shed 7 bases, with 13 bases lying between them. The CDR3 loop reads CASSLAFADSEAFF. DNA for the CDR3: TGTGCCAGCAGCTTGGCGTTCGCCGATAGTGAAGCTTTCTTT.

The chain carries TRBV5-1 and TRBJ1-2, with D unresolved. The CDR3 totals 14 residues. Germline V gene sequence: CDR1 SGHRS, CDR2 YFSETQ. Trimming stripped 4 bases from V and 2 bases from J, with 12 bases between. The CDR3 DNA is TGCGCCAGCAGCATGGGTTCAAGCAACTATGGCTACACCTTC. This translates into CASSMGSSNYGYTF.

The V call is TRBV9, the J call TRBJ1-1, with D uncertain. Germline V gene lookup returns CDR1 SGDLS and CDR2 YYNGEE. The CDR3 covers 13 residues. Trimming cost V 0 bases and J 9 bases, with 12 bases left between them. CDR3 sequence (DNA): TGTGCCAGCAGCGTAGATAGTCTGAGTAAAGCTTTCTTT. It translates to CASSVDSLSKAFF.

This chain links TRBV3-1 (or the pseudogene TRBV3-2) with TRBJ1-1; 7 bases are a match to TRBD1. CDR1 and CDR2 (germline): LGHDT, YNNKEL (reference sequence). This CDR3 comprises 14 residues. V lost 3 bases, J lost 1 base, and 2 bases stayed unmatched. The DNA of the CDR3 is TGTGCCAGCAGCCATAACAGGGGGAACACTGAAGCTTTCTTT. It translates to CASSHNRGNTEAFF.